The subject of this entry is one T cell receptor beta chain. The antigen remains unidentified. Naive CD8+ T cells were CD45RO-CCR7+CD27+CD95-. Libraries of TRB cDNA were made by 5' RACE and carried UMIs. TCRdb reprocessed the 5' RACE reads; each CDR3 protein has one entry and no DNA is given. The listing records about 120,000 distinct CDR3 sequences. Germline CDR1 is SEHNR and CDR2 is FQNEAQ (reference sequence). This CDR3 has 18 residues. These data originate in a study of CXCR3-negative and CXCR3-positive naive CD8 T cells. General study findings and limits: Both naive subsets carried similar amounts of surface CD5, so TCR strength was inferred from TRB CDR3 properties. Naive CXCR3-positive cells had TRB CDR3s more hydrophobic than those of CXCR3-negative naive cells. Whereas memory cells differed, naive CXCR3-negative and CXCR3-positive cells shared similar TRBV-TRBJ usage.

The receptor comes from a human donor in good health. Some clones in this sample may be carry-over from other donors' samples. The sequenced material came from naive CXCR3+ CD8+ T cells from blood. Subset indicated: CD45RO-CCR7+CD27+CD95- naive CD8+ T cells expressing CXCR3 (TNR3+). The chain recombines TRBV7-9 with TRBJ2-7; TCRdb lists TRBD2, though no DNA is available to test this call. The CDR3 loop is CASSSLAGEASGSYEQYF.